These T cell receptor beta chains were read from a single sample in a study of blood T cell repertoires in COVID-19. Assay used: immunoSEQ multiplex PCR; TCRdb lists only in-frame clones, some missing. The repertoire has approximately 74,000 clones, approximately 80% of them found once; the top ten carry 2.5% to 3%. The sequenced sample consisted of peripheral blood. The receptors originated from a man at least 80 years old with active or convalescent COVID-19. Each CDR3 is given with its conserved first and last residue. Fields, in order: CDR3 DNA, CDR3 protein, V gene, J gene, clone size, D gene, CDR3 length. The D gene is left open where the match is weak. Some rows mark clone size as missing; the rest say once, few, many or name a class of expanded clone.

CDR3 DNA: TGTGCCAGCAGCTCAGGGGGAGAAGAGACCCAGTACTTC; CDR3 protein: CASSSGGEETQYF; V gene: TRBV5-6; J gene: TRBJ2-5; clone size: -; D gene: TRBD1; CDR3 length: 13
CDR3 DNA: TGTGCCAGCAGTGGAGGGCCACCGTATCAGCCCCAGCATTTT; CDR3 protein: CASSGGPPYQPQHF; V gene: TRBV6-2/TRBV6-3; J gene: TRBJ1-5; clone size: -; D gene: -; CDR3 length: 14
CDR3 DNA: TGTGCCAGCAGCTTAGTTCAATCGGTAACCGGGGAGCTGTTTTTT; CDR3 protein: CASSLVQSVTGELFF; V gene: TRBV11-2; J gene: TRBJ2-2; clone size: -; D gene: -; CDR3 length: 15
CDR3 DNA: TGTGCCAGCAGCTTGGGACCAGGGGTCAATGAGCAGTTCTTC; CDR3 protein: CASSLGPGVNEQFF; V gene: TRBV7-6; J gene: TRBJ2-1; clone size: -; D gene: -; CDR3 length: 14
CDR3 DNA: TGTGCCACCGGACTAGCGGGAGGTGCCGAGCAGTACTTC; CDR3 protein: CATGLAGGAEQYF; V gene: TRBV27; J gene: TRBJ2-7; clone size: -; D gene: TRBD2; CDR3 length: 13
CDR3 DNA: TGTGCCAGCAGTACCGGGACAGGGGGCGAGGGTACGCAGTATTTT; CDR3 protein: CASSTGTGGEGTQYF; V gene: TRBV2; J gene: TRBJ2-3; clone size: -; D gene: TRBD1; CDR3 length: 15
CDR3 DNA: TGCGCCAGTCGCCTAGCGGGTGCCTACAATGAGCAGTTCTTC; CDR3 protein: CASRLAGAYNEQFF; V gene: TRBV5-1; J gene: TRBJ2-1; clone size: -; D gene: TRBD2; CDR3 length: 14
CDR3 DNA: TGCAGCGTGAGGGCTTTACTCTCCTACAATGAGCAGTTCTTC; CDR3 protein: CSVRALLSYNEQFF; V gene: TRBV29-1; J gene: TRBJ2-1; clone size: -; D gene: -; CDR3 length: 14
CDR3 DNA: TGTGCCATCAGTCGGGACAACTATAATGAAAAACTGTTTTTT; CDR3 protein: CAISRDNYNEKLFF; V gene: TRBV10-3; J gene: TRBJ1-4; clone size: -; D gene: -; CDR3 length: 14
CDR3 DNA: TGTGCCAGCAGCTTAGGGACAGGGGGCAAGCAGCCCCAGCATTTT; CDR3 protein: CASSLGTGGKQPQHF; V gene: TRBV7-2; J gene: TRBJ1-5; clone size: once; D gene: TRBD1; CDR3 length: 15
CDR3 DNA: TGTGCCAGCATGAGGACAGGGGACTCTGGAAACACCATATATTTT; CDR3 protein: CASMRTGDSGNTIYF; V gene: TRBV6-5; J gene: TRBJ1-3; clone size: -; D gene: TRBD1; CDR3 length: 15
CDR3 DNA: TGTGCCAGCAGTTCCGGGACTATCATCACCGGGGAGCTGTTTTTT; CDR3 protein: CASSSGTIITGELFF; V gene: TRBV6-5; J gene: TRBJ2-2; clone size: -; D gene: TRBD2; CDR3 length: 15
CDR3 DNA: TGCGCCAGCAGCCCGCGGAGCTCCTACAATGAGCAGTTCTTC; CDR3 protein: CASSPRSSYNEQFF; V gene: TRBV5-1; J gene: TRBJ2-1; clone size: -; D gene: -; CDR3 length: 14
CDR3 DNA: TGTGCCAGCAGCTTCCAGGGGGGACAGCCCCAGCATTTT; CDR3 protein: CASSFQGGQPQHF; V gene: TRBV6-5; J gene: TRBJ1-5; clone size: -; D gene: TRBD1; CDR3 length: 13
CDR3 DNA: TGTGCCAGCAGCCTCCGAGGTAATTCACCCCTCCACTTT; CDR3 protein: CASSLRGNSPLHF; V gene: TRBV12-3/TRBV12-4; J gene: TRBJ1-6; clone size: -; D gene: -; CDR3 length: 13
CDR3 DNA: TGTGCCAGCAGCCGAACAGGGAGCTCTGGAAACACCATATATTTT; CDR3 protein: CASSRTGSSGNTIYF; V gene: TRBV5-6; J gene: TRBJ1-3; clone size: few; D gene: -; CDR3 length: 15
CDR3 DNA: TGTGCCTGGAGTTCGCCTTTTCGGGAGGACATTCAGTACTTC; CDR3 protein: CAWSSPFREDIQYF; V gene: TRBV30; J gene: TRBJ2-4; clone size: -; D gene: TRBD2; CDR3 length: 14
CDR3 DNA: TGTGCCAGCAGTGAGTCGCAGGGTAGGGGTCAGCCCCAGCATTTT; CDR3 protein: CASSESQGRGQPQHF; V gene: TRBV2; J gene: TRBJ1-5; clone size: -; D gene: -; CDR3 length: 15
CDR3 DNA: TGTGCCTGGAGATTGGGAGGGGACTCACCCCTCCACTTT; CDR3 protein: CAWRLGGDSPLHF; V gene: TRBV30; J gene: TRBJ1-6; clone size: -; D gene: -; CDR3 length: 13
CDR3 DNA: TGCGCCAGCAGCCAATTTCTGTTCTCTGGAAACACCATATATTTT; CDR3 protein: CASSQFLFSGNTIYF; V gene: TRBV4-1; J gene: TRBJ1-3; clone size: few; D gene: -; CDR3 length: 15
CDR3 DNA: TGTGCCAGCAGCTTCGGTGACAGGTTGGAAAACACTGAAGCTTTCTTT; CDR3 protein: CASSFGDRLENTEAFF; V gene: TRBV7-8; J gene: TRBJ1-1; clone size: -; D gene: -; CDR3 length: 16
CDR3 DNA: TGCGCCAGCAGCTTGGCTGGGACAGGGTCAGATACGCAGTATTTT; CDR3 protein: CASSLAGTGSDTQYF; V gene: TRBV5-1; J gene: TRBJ2-3; clone size: few; D gene: TRBD1; CDR3 length: 15
CDR3 DNA: TGCGCCAGCAGCTTGACAGGGGCCGAGCAGTACTTC; CDR3 protein: CASSLTGAEQYF; V gene: TRBV5-1; J gene: TRBJ2-7; clone size: once; D gene: TRBD1; CDR3 length: 12
CDR3 DNA: TGTGCCAGCAGCTTAGGACTGAATACGTTCACAGATACGCAGTATTTT; CDR3 protein: CASSLGLNTFTDTQYF; V gene: TRBV5-8; J gene: TRBJ2-3; clone size: -; D gene: -; CDR3 length: 16
CDR3 DNA: TGTGCCTGGAGCCGGGACTTGCAAGAGACCCAGTACTTC; CDR3 protein: CAWSRDLQETQYF; V gene: TRBV30; J gene: TRBJ2-5; clone size: -; D gene: -; CDR3 length: 13
CDR3 DNA: TGCGCCAGCAGCCAAGTACCGGGAGATGGTAGGGCTTTCTTT; CDR3 protein: CASSQVPGDGRAFF; V gene: TRBV4-1; J gene: TRBJ1-1; clone size: once; D gene: -; CDR3 length: 14
CDR3 DNA: TGTGCCAGCTCACGCCTAAACAGGGGACTGAACACTGAAGCTTTCTTT; CDR3 protein: CASSRLNRGLNTEAFF; V gene: TRBV18; J gene: TRBJ1-1; clone size: -; D gene: TRBD1; CDR3 length: 16
CDR3 DNA: TGTGCCAGCAGTTTAGCGGGTCCCTACGAGCAGTACTTC; CDR3 protein: CASSLAGPYEQYF; V gene: TRBV6-2/TRBV6-3; J gene: TRBJ2-7; clone size: -; D gene: TRBD2; CDR3 length: 13
CDR3 DNA: TGTGCCAGCAGCGTACGATTGGGACATCGATCCTACGAGCAGTACTTC; CDR3 protein: CASSVRLGHRSYEQYF; V gene: TRBV11-2; J gene: TRBJ2-7; clone size: -; D gene: -; CDR3 length: 16
CDR3 DNA: TGTGCCAGCAGCGCTTCTACTAGCGGGGGGCCCTACAATGAGCAGTTCTTC; CDR3 protein: CASSASTSGGPYNEQFF; V gene: TRBV7-9; J gene: TRBJ2-1; clone size: -; D gene: TRBD2; CDR3 length: 17
CDR3 DNA: TGTGCCAGCAGCTTAGTCGCGACTAGCTCCTACAATGAGCAGTTCTTC; CDR3 protein: CASSLVATSSYNEQFF; V gene: TRBV7-2; J gene: TRBJ2-1; clone size: -; D gene: -; CDR3 length: 16
CDR3 DNA: TGTGCCAGCAGCCCCGACAGCCATAGCAATCAGCCCCAGCATTTT; CDR3 protein: CASSPDSHSNQPQHF; V gene: TRBV3-1/TRBV3-2; J gene: TRBJ1-5; clone size: -; D gene: -; CDR3 length: 15
CDR3 DNA: TGTGCCAGCAGTACTCCCTCAACTAATGAAAAACTGTTTTTT; CDR3 protein: CASSTPSTNEKLFF; V gene: TRBV28; J gene: TRBJ1-4; clone size: -; D gene: -; CDR3 length: 14
CDR3 DNA: TGCGCCAGCAGCCAGGAAGGGTGGACAGCTCCTAACTATGGCTACACCTTC; CDR3 protein: CASSQEGWTAPNYGYTF; V gene: TRBV4-1; J gene: TRBJ1-2; clone size: -; D gene: -; CDR3 length: 17
CDR3 DNA: TGTGCCAGCAGCACAGGTCAAGGGGGATCGCTCTACGAGCAGTACTTC; CDR3 protein: CASSTGQGGSLYEQYF; V gene: TRBV11-3; J gene: TRBJ2-7; clone size: -; D gene: -; CDR3 length: 16
CDR3 DNA: TGTGCCAGCAGTTCGGGGGTCCGGCCCCAGCATTTT; CDR3 protein: CASSSGVRPQHF; V gene: TRBV28; J gene: TRBJ1-5; clone size: few; D gene: -; CDR3 length: 12
CDR3 DNA: TGTGCCAGCAGCTTCACTAGAGACACCGGGGAGCTGTTTTTT; CDR3 protein: CASSFTRDTGELFF; V gene: TRBV7-2; J gene: TRBJ2-2; clone size: few; D gene: -; CDR3 length: 14
CDR3 DNA: TGTGCCAGCAGCTCAGGTCTCTCCTACGAGCAGTACTTC; CDR3 protein: CASSSGLSYEQYF; V gene: TRBV5-4; J gene: TRBJ2-7; clone size: -; D gene: -; CDR3 length: 13
CDR3 DNA: TGTGCCACACAGCCCCAGCATTTT; CDR3 protein: CATQPQHF; V gene: TRBV11-3; J gene: TRBJ1-5; clone size: -; D gene: -; CDR3 length: 8
CDR3 DNA: TGCGCCAGCAGCCAAGTTGGGCCTCCCGGAGAGACCCAGTACTTC; CDR3 protein: CASSQVGPPGETQYF; V gene: TRBV4-1; J gene: TRBJ2-5; clone size: -; D gene: -; CDR3 length: 15
CDR3 DNA: TGTGCCAGCAGTGAGGAGTCCATCTATGGCTACACCTTC; CDR3 protein: CASSEESIYGYTF; V gene: TRBV2; J gene: TRBJ1-2; clone size: few; D gene: -; CDR3 length: 13
CDR3 DNA: TGTGCCAGCAGCCCCCAGGGGGCTGGTGTCTACAATGAGCAGTTCTTC; CDR3 protein: CASSPQGAGVYNEQFF; V gene: TRBV7-2; J gene: TRBJ2-1; clone size: once; D gene: TRBD1; CDR3 length: 16
CDR3 DNA: TGTGCCAGCAGTTTATCCGAGACAGGCGTCTCTGGAAACACCATATATTTT; CDR3 protein: CASSLSETGVSGNTIYF; V gene: TRBV28; J gene: TRBJ1-3; clone size: -; D gene: -; CDR3 length: 17
CDR3 DNA: TGTGCCACCAGCAGAGGGGTGCAGTCCGGGTACGAGCAGTACTTC; CDR3 protein: CATSRGVQSGYEQYF; V gene: TRBV15; J gene: TRBJ2-7; clone size: -; D gene: -; CDR3 length: 15
CDR3 DNA: TGTGCCAGTGCGGGACAGGGAGAGGAGACCCAGTACTTC; CDR3 protein: CASAGQGEETQYF; V gene: TRBV19; J gene: TRBJ2-5; clone size: -; D gene: TRBD1; CDR3 length: 13
CDR3 DNA: TGTGCCAGCAGCTCCACTAGCGGCCAAAACACCGGGGAGCTGTTTTTT; CDR3 protein: CASSSTSGQNTGELFF; V gene: TRBV7-7; J gene: TRBJ2-2; clone size: -; D gene: TRBD2; CDR3 length: 16
CDR3 DNA: TGTGCCAGCAGCTTACTTACTGCCAGGGTCGGTGAGACCCAGTACTTC; CDR3 protein: CASSLLTARVGETQYF; V gene: TRBV7-8; J gene: TRBJ2-5; clone size: -; D gene: -; CDR3 length: 16
CDR3 DNA: TGCAGCGGATCCGGGACTAGCGGGAGGTCCCCTATCTACAATGAGCAGTTCTTC; CDR3 protein: CSGSGTSGRSPIYNEQFF; V gene: TRBV29-1; J gene: TRBJ2-1; clone size: -; D gene: TRBD2; CDR3 length: 18
CDR3 DNA: TGTGCCAGCTCACCAAGTCAGGGGGCAAGAGGTGGCTACACCTTC; CDR3 protein: CASSPSQGARGGYTF; V gene: TRBV18; J gene: TRBJ1-2; clone size: -; D gene: TRBD1; CDR3 length: 15